The subject of this entry is one T cell receptor beta chain. Its antigen is still unknown. The sample comes from a study of PD-1 blockade in classical Hodgkin lymphoma. Method: immunoSEQ multiplex PCR; TCRdb's copy keeps in-frame clones and lacks some. The sample contains approximately 30,000 clones, about 72% of which appear only once. Time point meaning: cycle 4 day 1 (C4D1), after 6 weeks of nivolumab. There was relapse after autologous stem cell transplantation in every patient, and there was variation in brentuximab vedotin exposure. Findings and limits, study-wide: While CD8+ TCR diversity did not rise significantly by C4D1, CD4+ TCR diversity did. Newly diagnosed patients were reported to start with lower TCR diversity than healthy donors. Baseline diversity was lower in partial responders and progressors than complete responders. Repertoire difference causes, possibly disease activity or prior therapy, remain undefined.

Germline lookup yields CDR1 SGHTA and CDR2 FQGNSA. This CDR3 comprises 15 residues. V lost 5 bases to trimming and J lost 2 bases; unmatched junction nucleotides: 7. This receptor was taken from a human donor with classical Hodgkin lymphoma. This chain connects TRBV7-2 to TRBJ2-3, with 7 bases aligning to TRBD1. The input for sequencing was peripheral blood mononuclear cells (PBMCs), taken before the fourth cycle of nivolumab. For the CDR3, the DNA is TGTGCCAGCAGCCCCCGGACAGGTTACACAGATACGCAGTATTTT. Translated, it gives CASSPRTGYTDTQYF.